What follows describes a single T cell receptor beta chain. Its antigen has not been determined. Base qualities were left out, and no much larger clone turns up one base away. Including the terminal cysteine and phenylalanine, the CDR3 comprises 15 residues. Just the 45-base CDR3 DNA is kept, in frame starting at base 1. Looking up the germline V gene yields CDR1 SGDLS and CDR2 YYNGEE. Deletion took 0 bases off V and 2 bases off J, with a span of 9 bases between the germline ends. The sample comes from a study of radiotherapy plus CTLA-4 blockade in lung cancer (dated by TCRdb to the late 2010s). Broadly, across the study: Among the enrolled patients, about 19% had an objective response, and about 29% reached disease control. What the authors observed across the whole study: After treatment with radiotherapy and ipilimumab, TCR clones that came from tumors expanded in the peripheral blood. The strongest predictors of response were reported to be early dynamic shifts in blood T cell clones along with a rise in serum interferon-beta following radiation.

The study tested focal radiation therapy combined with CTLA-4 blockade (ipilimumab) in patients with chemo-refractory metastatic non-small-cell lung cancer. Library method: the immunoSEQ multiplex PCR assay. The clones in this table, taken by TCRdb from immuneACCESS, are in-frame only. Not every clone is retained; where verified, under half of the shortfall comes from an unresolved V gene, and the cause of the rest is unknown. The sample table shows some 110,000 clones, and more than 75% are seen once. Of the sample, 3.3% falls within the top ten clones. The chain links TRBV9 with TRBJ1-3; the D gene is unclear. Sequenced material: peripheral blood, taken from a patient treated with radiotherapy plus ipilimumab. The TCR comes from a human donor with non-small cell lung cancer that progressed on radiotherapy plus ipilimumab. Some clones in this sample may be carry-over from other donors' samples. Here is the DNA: TGTGCCAGCAGCGTAGCCCAGGTAGCTGGAAACACCATATATTTT. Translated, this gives CASSVAQVAGNTIYF.